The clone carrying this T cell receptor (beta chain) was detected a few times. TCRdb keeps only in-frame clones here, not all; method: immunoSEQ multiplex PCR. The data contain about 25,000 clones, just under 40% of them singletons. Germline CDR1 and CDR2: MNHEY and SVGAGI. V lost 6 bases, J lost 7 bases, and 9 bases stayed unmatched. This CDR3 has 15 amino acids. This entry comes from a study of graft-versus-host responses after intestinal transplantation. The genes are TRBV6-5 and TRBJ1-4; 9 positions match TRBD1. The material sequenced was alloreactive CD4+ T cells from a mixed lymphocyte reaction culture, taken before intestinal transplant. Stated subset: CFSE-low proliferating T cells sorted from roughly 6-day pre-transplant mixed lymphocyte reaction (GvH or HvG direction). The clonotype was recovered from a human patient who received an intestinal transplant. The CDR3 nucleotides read TGTGCCAGCAGCCCACAGGGGGCATACGGTGAAAAACTGTTTTTT. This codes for CASSPQGAYGEKLFF.